Given below is one T cell receptor beta chain in context. Its antigen is undetermined. The data are from a study of cytomegalovirus exposure and HLA in healthy donors. Study observations and caveats: For most TCR beta V segments, an earlier analysis put the productive rate at about 90% or about 30% of the time.

Germline assignment: CDR1 MNHNS and CDR2 SASEGT. The CDR3 loop spans 16 amino acids. Trimming shortened V by 4 bases and J by 1 base, and 14 bases separated the two germline ends. The PCR had 60 Vbeta and 13 Jbeta primers. Here immunoSEQ multiplex PCR was the method, and the copy in TCRdb shows in-frame clones only, minus some. The sample has roughly 200,000 clones, roughly four fifths seen once. The sequencing input was PBMCs. This sequence originates from a man between 25 and 39 years old in good health and CMV-seronegative. V is TRBV6-1 and J is TRBJ1-5, with a possible D match to TRBD1 (6 bases). CDR3 loop: CASSAGTGLSNQPQHF. The CDR3, as DNA: TGTGCCAGCAGTGCCGGTACAGGGCTCAGCAATCAGCCCCAGCATTTT.